This T cell receptor beta chain emerged from a study of T cells in localized non-small cell lung cancer. General study points: Adjacent lung tissue had a median about 57 of the top 100 clones found in the tumor.

Details on this clone: As yet, its antigen is unknown.

Repertoires were generated with immunoSEQ multiplex PCR, while TCRdb's copy carries only in-frame clones and drops some. The data contain some 85,000 clones, over 70% of them seen just once; the ten biggest clones take up roughly 19%. There are 14 residues in the CDR3. CDR1 SGHDN and CDR2 FVKESK come from the germline V gene. Trimming cost V 1 base and J 6 bases, with 7 bases left between them. This TCR was recovered from a man aged 40-75 years with stage II squamous cell lung carcinoma. The input for sequencing was PBMCs, taken before any cancer treatment. The chain links TRBV14 to TRBJ1-6; D is unclear. Here the CDR3 reads CASSQVASNSPLHF. The CDR3 coding sequence is TGTGCCAGCAGCCAAGTCGCCAGTAATTCACCCCTCCACTTT.